The rows below give T cell receptor beta chains drawn from one sample of a study of T cell changes during pregnancy in multiple sclerosis. Clones were sequenced by immunoSEQ multiplex PCR, and TCRdb holds only the in-frame ones, with some missing. The data show tens of thousands of clones, approximately 95% seen once. The sample here was CD4+ T cells from peripheral blood mononuclear cells, taken after pregnancy. The receptors here all came from a female donor with multiple sclerosis, enrolled in a pregnancy study. The CDR3 runs from the conserved cysteine through the conserved F or W.

CASSLGQGPDTQYF	TRBV7-2
CASTTGGSYEQYF	TRBV2
CASTTRTPRTDTQYF	TRBV7-2
CASIGDSLNYGYTF	TRBV19
CASSLGQLKTQYF	TRBV7-6
CASSSRGRTNEKLFF	TRBV7-9
CASSDSGWDYNEQFF	TRBV5-1
CASSLGVAGGLSSGNTIYF	TRBV7-6
CASSVALAGLTDTQYF	TRBV9
CASSSRPRGDTEAFF	TRBV9
CASSLAITGLYGYTF	TRBV7-2
CASSPGQGYGEAFF	TRBV7-9
CSVVPGTGELFF	TRBV29-1
CSVRTSPYEQYF	TRBV29-1
CASSILLGTYEQYF	TRBV19
CASSLRLGGTDTQYF	TRBV7-2
CASRRQAMEQFF	TRBV28
CSVGGGRPYEQYF	TRBV29-1
CSVDLTGSQETQYF	TRBV29-1